This T cell receptor (beta chain) was found in a study of T cells in Graves' hyperthyroidism and ophthalmopathy (dated by TCRdb to between 2017 and 2020). For the wider study: Peripheral blood samples were taken at the time of initial diagnosis, prior to any treatment. To identify distinguishing TCR V-J signatures, a discovery cohort of around 100 patients was used, comprising some 43 with Graves' ophthalmopathy and some 60 with stable Graves' hyperthyroidism. Prospective prediction of ophthalmopathy was tested in an independent validation cohort consisting of about 20 hyperthyroidism patients and around 17 patients who later progressed to ophthalmopathy. For training and testing, the roughly 97 patients in the discovery cohort were randomly divided in a 7:3 ratio. In about 6 Graves' hyperthyroidism patients, the study also compared T-cell repertoires from thyroid tissue with T-cell repertoires from blood. After sampling, hyperthyroidism patients received methimazole starting at 30 mg daily, and ophthalmopathy patients received high-dose intravenous methylprednisolone. The paper describes TCR Vbeta CDR3 sequencing of around 140 peripheral blood samples, made up of 43 ophthalmopathy patients, around 73 hyperthyroidism patients and around 17 progressor patients. Overall study results and their limits: Most expanded thyroid clonotypes (frequency above 0.001) were also found in blood, which suggests that blood repertoires may mirror thyroid immune responses. In validation, the model predicted progression to ophthalmopathy with over 60% sensitivity and approximately 72% specificity, a median of 6.5 months before onset. In cross-validation, a model built on a 13 V-J signature told ophthalmopathy apart from stable hyperthyroidism with approximately 91% sensitivity and around 83% specificity, and in testing the same model reached 80%/75%. No statistical method was used to set the sample size in advance, and investigators knew the group allocation.

CDR1 and CDR2, per the germline V gene, are SGHTA and FQGNSA. Trimming takes 5 bases from V and 0 bases from J, and the germline ends sit 6 bases apart. Including cysteine and phenylalanine, the CDR3 has 13 amino acids. Just the 39-base CDR3 DNA is kept, in frame starting at base 1. Amplification of TCR beta CDR3 regions was carried out from RNA transcripts. A first-round RT-PCR of the TCR CDR3 used the HTBI primer set with the Qiagen OneStep RT-PCR kit. A second multiplex PCR round built the libraries, followed by size selection and purification. Libraries were sequenced paired-end with 100 bp reads on an Illumina HiSeq2000. The paper's data handling went like this. Raw data were processed with SOAPnuke, discarding reads with adapters, uncalled bases, mean Phred below 15, or no exact constant-primer or identifier match. High-quality paired reads were merged with COPE v1.2.5, and unique nucleotide sequences were defined as clonotypes. Clonotypes were aligned to IMGT TRBV, TRBD and TRBJ reference segments using MiTCR v1.1. Analysis was restricted to V-J combinations with a frequency above 0.0001, which covered roughly 99% of repertoires. The TCS score was defined as the ratio of F50 (clonal expansion) to E x V (chaos), calculated using BLOSUM62-based TCRdist between CDR3 peptides within each V-J. Welch's t-statistics and random forest reduced approximately 520 V-J features to 10 to 15, which were used in a naive Bayes classifier (R e1071). The raw public data were reprocessed by TCRdb itself: fastp quality trimming at Q25, MiXCR clonotype calling, in-frame beta chains only. Rows merge per CDR3 protein into single entries with the most common DNA and genes. What appears here as the V and J calls and clone size reflects TCRdb's work, not the paper's. The table for this sample lists hundreds of thousands of distinct CDR3 sequences; roughly 14% of them were counted only once. The ten largest clones capture over 10% of the sample.

Ophthalmopathy patients had moderately to severely active disease, Clinical Activity Score of at least 3, NOSPECS grade of at least 4, and duration under 3 months. Patients with uncontrolled infections, other autoimmune diseases, pregnancy or lactation were excluded. Diagnoses relied on clinical symptoms, serum thyroxine and TRAb, thyroid ultrasound and orbital computed tomography. PBMCs were separated from over 9 ml of fresh peripheral blood using Ficoll-Paque density gradient centrifugation. Trizol reagent was used to extract total RNA, and RNA quality was then checked on an Agilent 2100 Bioanalyzer. This clonotype was seen at least ten times. Which antigen it targets is not known. Base qualities are not at hand, and no much larger clone is one base apart.

This receptor was obtained from a man between 18 and 29 years old with Graves' ophthalmopathy. Sequencing input: blood. This sequence uses TRBV7-2 and TRBJ2-3; the D gene is not confidently resolved. This receptor carries the CDR3 CASSMGSTDTQYF. The DNA reads TGTGCCAGCAGCATGGGAAGCACAGATACGCAGTATTTT.